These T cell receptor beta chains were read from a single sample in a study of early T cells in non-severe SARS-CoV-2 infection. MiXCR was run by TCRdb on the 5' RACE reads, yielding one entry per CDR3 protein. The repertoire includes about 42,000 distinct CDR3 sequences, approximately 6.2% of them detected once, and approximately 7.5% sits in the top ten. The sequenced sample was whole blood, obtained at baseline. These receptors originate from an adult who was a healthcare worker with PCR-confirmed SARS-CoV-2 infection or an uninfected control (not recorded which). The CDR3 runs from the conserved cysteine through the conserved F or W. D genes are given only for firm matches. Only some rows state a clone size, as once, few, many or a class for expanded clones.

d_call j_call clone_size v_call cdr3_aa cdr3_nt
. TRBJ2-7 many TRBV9 CASSVWAGAAYEQYF TGTGCCAGCAGCGTATGGGCGGGGGCCGCCTACGAGCAGTACTTC
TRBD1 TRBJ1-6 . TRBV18 CASSPRQGRARDSPLHF TGTGCCAGCTCACCAAGACAGGGCAGGGCGAGGGATTCACCCCTCCACTTT
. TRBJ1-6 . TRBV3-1 CASSQQGQSPLHF TGTGCCAGCAGCCAACAGGGGCAGTCACCCCTCCACTTT
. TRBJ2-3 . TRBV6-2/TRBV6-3 CASSYGDTQYF TGTGCCAGCAGTTACGGAGATACGCAGTATTTT
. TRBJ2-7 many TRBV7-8 CASSLVPGQGTNEQYF TGTGCCAGCAGCTTAGTCCCCGGGCAGGGAACGAACGAGCAGTACTTC
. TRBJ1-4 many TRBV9 CASSVSGKDNEKLFF TGTGCCAGCAGCGTATCAGGGAAGGATAATGAAAAACTGTTTTTT
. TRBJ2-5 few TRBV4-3 CASSQDQRRLRETQYF TGCGCCAGCAGCCAAGATCAGAGACGCCTACGAGAGACCCAGTACTTC
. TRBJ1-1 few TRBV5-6 CASSLGGMTTEAFF TGTGCCAGCAGCTTGGGGGGCATGACGACTGAAGCTTTCTTT
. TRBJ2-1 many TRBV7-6 CASSLQVSYDNEQFF TGTGCCAGCAGCTTACAGGTTTCCTACGACAATGAGCAGTTCTTC
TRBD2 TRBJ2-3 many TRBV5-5 CASSPIAGGSTDTQYF TGTGCCAGCAGCCCCATAGCGGGGGGGAGCACAGATACGCAGTATTTT
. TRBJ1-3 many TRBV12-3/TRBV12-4 CASRLQVSGNTIYF TGTGCCAGCAGGCTACAAGTTTCTGGAAACACCATATATTTT
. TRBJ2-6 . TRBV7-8 CASRNFATRDPGANVLTF TGTGCCAGCAGAAATTTTGCGACCAGGGACCCTGGGGCCAACGTCCTGACTTTC
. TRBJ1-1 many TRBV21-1 CASSKLKSEAFF TGTGCCAGCAGCAAATTAAAGTCTGAAGCTTTCTTT
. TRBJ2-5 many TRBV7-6 CASSFVEGRLEETQYF TGTGCCAGCAGCTTCGTCGAGGGGCGGTTGGAGGAGACCCAGTACTTC
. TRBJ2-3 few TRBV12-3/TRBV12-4 CASSRSPSGSRRGTDTQYF TGTGCCAGCAGTAGATCCCCCAGCGGGTCCCGCAGGGGCACAGATACGCAGTATTTT
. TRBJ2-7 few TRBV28 CASTFQGEAYEQYF TGTGCCAGCACCTTCCAGGGTGAGGCCTACGAGCAGTACTTC
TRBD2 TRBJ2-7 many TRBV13 CASSFGLAGAYEQYF TGTGCCAGCAGCTTCGGGCTAGCGGGGGCCTACGAGCAGTACTTC
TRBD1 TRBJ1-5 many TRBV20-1 CSASGQGRGQPQHF TGCAGTGCTAGCGGACAGGGACGAGGTCAGCCCCAGCATTTT
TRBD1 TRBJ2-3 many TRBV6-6 CASRTGASGDTQYF TGTGCCAGCAGGACAGGGGCCAGCGGGGATACGCAGTATTTT
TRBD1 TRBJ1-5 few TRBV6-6 CASSTQGGPNQPQHF TGTGCCAGCAGTACACAGGGGGGACCCAATCAGCCCCAGCATTTT